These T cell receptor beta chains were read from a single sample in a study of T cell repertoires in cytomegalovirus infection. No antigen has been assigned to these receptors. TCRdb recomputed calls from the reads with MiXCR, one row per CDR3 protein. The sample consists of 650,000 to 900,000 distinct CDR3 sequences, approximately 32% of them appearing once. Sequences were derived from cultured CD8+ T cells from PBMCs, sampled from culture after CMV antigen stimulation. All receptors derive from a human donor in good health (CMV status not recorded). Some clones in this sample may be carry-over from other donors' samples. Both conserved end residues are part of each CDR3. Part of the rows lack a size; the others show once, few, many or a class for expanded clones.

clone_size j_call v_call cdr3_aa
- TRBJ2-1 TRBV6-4 CASSDSIQGQGYNEQFF
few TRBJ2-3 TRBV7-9 CASSFPGQATGPQQYF
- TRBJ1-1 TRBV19 CASSPQGKSTEAFF
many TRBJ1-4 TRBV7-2 CASSPGRAKLFF
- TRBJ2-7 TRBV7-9 CASSLGVQGEPVYEQYF
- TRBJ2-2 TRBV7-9 CASSSTGLGNTGELFF
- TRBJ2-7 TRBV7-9 CASSSVDRGDPF
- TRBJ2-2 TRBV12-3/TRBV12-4 CASTSDRDRNTGELFF
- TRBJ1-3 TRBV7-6 CASSFGRSGSGNTIYF
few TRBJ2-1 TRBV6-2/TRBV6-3 CASSYNPPQASYNEQFF
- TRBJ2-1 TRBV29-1 CSVRGLAGATSCNEQFF
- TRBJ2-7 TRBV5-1 CASSLRQGWDEQYF
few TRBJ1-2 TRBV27 CASYTGYGYTF
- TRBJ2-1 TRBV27 CVSSLSARNNEQFF
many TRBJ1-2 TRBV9 CASGGNYGYTF
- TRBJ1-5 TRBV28 CVSRLEQGYSNQPRHF
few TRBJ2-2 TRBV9 CAGPGVTGELFF
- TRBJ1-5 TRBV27 CASSHGTGNNQPQHF
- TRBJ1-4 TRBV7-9 CASSSAAATNEKLFF
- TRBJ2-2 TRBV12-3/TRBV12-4 CASSFLACLGELFF
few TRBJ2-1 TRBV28 CASSPAGSPRDEQFF
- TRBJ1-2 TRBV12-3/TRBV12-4 CASNNIGGPGYTF
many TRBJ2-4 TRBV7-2 CASSPTGALAKNIQYF
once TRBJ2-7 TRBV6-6 CASSYRGIFLEQYF
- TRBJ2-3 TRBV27 CASSLYGTRKGWSTDTQYF
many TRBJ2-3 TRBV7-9 CASSSPLTDTQYF
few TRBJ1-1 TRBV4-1 CASSQERGIPQAFF
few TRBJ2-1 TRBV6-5 CASSYSTSGGAFYNEQFF
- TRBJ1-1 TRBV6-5 CASSHHLEQGENTEAFF
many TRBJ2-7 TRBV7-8 CASSLARQGLSEQYF
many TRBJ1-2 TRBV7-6 CASSLDEGYGYTF
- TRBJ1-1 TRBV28 CASSFLPKDLTEAFF
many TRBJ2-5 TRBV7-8 CASSSRPGGSARETQYF
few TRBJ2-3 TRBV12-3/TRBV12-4 CASSGIAAPLSTDTQYF
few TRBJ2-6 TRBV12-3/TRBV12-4 CASSLSGKVARGANVLTF
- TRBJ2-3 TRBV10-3 CAISESDSTDTQYF
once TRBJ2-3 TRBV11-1 CASSLTRVSTDTQYF
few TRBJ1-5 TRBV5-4 CASSFGGQIGQPQHF
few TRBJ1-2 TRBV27 CASSFDRGSSSGGYTF
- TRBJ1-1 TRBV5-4 CASSWTGGREAFF
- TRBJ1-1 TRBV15 CATSRDTRNTEAFF
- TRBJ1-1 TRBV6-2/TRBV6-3 CASSTRKLFPEASYAFF
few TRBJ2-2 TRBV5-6 CASRIGGGELFF
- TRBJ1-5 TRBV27 CASMGRARNNQPQHF